The present T cell receptor (beta chain) was sequenced within a study of T cells in localized non-small cell lung cancer (dated by TCRdb to 2018 to 2020). Regarding the study in general: The study examined T cell repertoires in 200 to 250 patients with early-stage NSCLC and compared tumors with uninvolved tumor-adjacent lungs. NSCLC patients had a mean age of roughly 66 years, and 120 to 150 were male and about a hundred female. The cohort comprised under 250 treatment-naïve NSCLC patients with resected, localized lung tumors. Overall study outcomes, separate from this receptor: Higher blood T cell density associated with longer overall survival, while higher adjacent-lung clonality associated with shorter survival. Because of the exploratory design, TCR variables were selected using unadjusted p-values without false-discovery rate correction. A median of roughly 56 of the top 100 tumor clones were detected in paired uninvolved adjacent lung, and about 29 of these tumor clones were also found among the top 100 clones of the paired uninvolved adjacent lung. Multi-region tumor sequencing was not performed, so intratumor heterogeneity could not be excluded. The highest T cell clonality was observed in uninvolved tumor-adjacent lung, where clonality exceeded that of tumor, suggesting that antigenic responses were more focused in uninvolved tumor-adjacent lung.

Uninvolved adjacent lung was taken at least 2 cm from the tumor margin and confirmed free of atypia by two independent pathologists. At diagnosis, tumor, uninvolved tumor-adjacent lung and peripheral blood were collected and then preserved as a mix of FFPE and fresh-frozen material. The immunoSEQ Assay was used to sequence TCR beta CDR3 regions from DNA. Concerning the study's data processing: To compute T cell density, TCR beta template counts were normalized to usable DNA, which was estimated by amplifying housekeeping genes. Using the preseqR package, richness was estimated by extrapolating to 120,000 templates for tissue samples and 400,000 templates for PBMC samples. Clonality was calculated as one minus Pielou's evenness. To identify tissue-enriched TCRs, differential abundance testing was run on productive amino-acid clonotypes with a minimum total count of 5 and an alpha of 0.1. The Jaccard Index and the Morisita Overlap Index were used to quantify repertoire overlap between compartments. GLIPH grouped TCR beta CDR3s together with public tetramer-defined viral CDR3s, and a viral motif had to include at least three viral sequences and show V-gene enrichment. TCRdb stores this immuneACCESS table with in-frame sequences only. Part of the clones is absent; in the studies checked, under half of the shortfall reflects unresolved V genes, and no reason is known for the rest. V and J calls and clone size are those listed in that table; D and trimming were worked out from the DNA. Present in this sample are around 990 clones, approximately 24% of which were seen just once. About 9.8% of the sample comes from the top ten.

Points on this clone: It lacks a known antigen. Per-nucleotide qualities are absent, and no much larger clonotype sits a single base away.

Trimming removed 6 bases from V and 4 bases from J; the gene matches leave 11 bases unexplained. CDR3 length: 14 amino acids, cysteine to phenylalanine. Just CDR3 DNA is preserved here, 42 bases in frame from base 1. CDR1 is given as SQVTM and CDR2 as ANQGSEA, both from the germline V gene. The receptor's source is an older female donor with stage I lung adenocarcinoma. The sample consisted of normal lung tissue next to the tumor, taken before any cancer treatment. Recombination joined TRBV29-1 with TRBJ1-1, and TRBD1 matches 7 of the central bases. The nucleotide sequence is TGCAGCGTGACGAGACAGGGCGAGGGCACTGAAGCTTTCTTT. Its product reads: CSVTRQGEGTEAFF.